Sequencing of this T cell receptor beta chain was carried out in a study of blood T cell repertoires in COVID-19. Study information: From the United States, Italy and Spain came samples of acute and convalescent COVID-19. PBMCs, B-cell-depleted T cells, or T cells provided the cDNA or gDNA that made up the material.

Under the authors' procedure: Using reference gene primer amplification, nucleated cell counts were estimated. Repertoires were generated with immunoSEQ multiplex PCR, while TCRdb's copy carries only in-frame clones and drops some. Clonal size and the V and J genes are those of that table, whereas D and trimming came from the DNA. The sample lists around 220,000 clones; approximately 84% were seen once. Patients at the Seattle site were enrolled during active infection and followed longitudinally. The receptor was isolated from a woman at least 80 years old with COVID-19, enrolled during active disease. The sample consisted of peripheral blood.

CDR3 nucleotides: TGTGCCAGCAGCTTAGCGCAGCGGGGGGGGCTCGGTGAGCAGTTCTTC. It translates to CASSLAQRGGLGEQFF. This chain joins TRBV11-1 and TRBJ2-1; 10 bases agree with TRBD2. CDR1 SGHAT and CDR2 FQDESV come from the germline V gene (reference sequence). The CDR3 is made up of 16 amino acids. V shed 0 bases, J shed 9 bases, and the junction held 8 bases outside the gene matches.